Following are 13 T cell receptor beta chains from one sample sequenced in a study of T cell responses to AZD1222 COVID-19 vaccine. Some clones are missing from TCRdb's copy, which holds only in-frame ones; the method was immunoSEQ multiplex PCR. The sample lists more than 85,000 clones, around 80% occurring once. Sample: peripheral blood, taken on day 0 of AZD1222 vaccination. The receptor set was obtained from an adult in good health.

This chain links TRBV6-5 with TRBJ1-1; tentatively, D is TRBD1 (6 bases). CDR3 length: 15 amino acids. Germline CDR1 reads MNHEY; CDR2 reads SVGAGI. V lost 2 bases and J 6 bases, leaving 16 bases between the germline ends. Here the CDR3 reads CASSYVRGGGSEAFF. The CDR3 coding sequence is TGTGCCAGCAGTTACGTGCGAGGGGGAGGATCTGAAGCTTTCTTT.

The V call is TRBV5-4, the J call TRBJ1-1, with no clear D. Trimming cost V 0 bases and J 0 bases, with 9 bases left between them. This CDR3 is built from 15 residues. Germline lookup yields CDR1 SGHNT and CDR2 YYREEE (reference sequence). CDR3 region: CASSLAERMNTEAFF. The CDR3 DNA sequence: TGTGCCAGCAGCTTGGCGGAACGGATGAACACTGAAGCTTTCTTT.

V and J are TRBV19 and TRBJ2-4, with D tentatively TRBD1 or TRBD2 (5 bases each). V was clipped by 3 bases and J by 7 bases, with 13 bases between them. From germline, CDR1 is LNHDA and CDR2 SQIVND (reference sequence). The CDR3 extends over 14 amino acids. The CDR3 DNA reads TGTGCCAGTAGTATGTGGGACGGGCGTAACATTCAGTACTTC. As protein: CASSMWDGRNIQYF.

The J gene is TRBJ2-1, the V gene TRBV29-1; 7 nucleotides agree with TRBD2. CDR1 is SQVTM and CDR2 is ANQGSEA in the germline V gene. The junction had 5 bases not matched to a gene; V was cut back by 6 bases and J by 3 bases. The CDR3 is made up of 13 amino acids. The CDR3 coding sequence is TGCAGCGTCCAAGCGGGACTCTACAATGAGCAGTTCTTC. Translation gives CSVQAGLYNEQFF.

The CDR3 here is CASSKGVAAGELFF. CDR3 bases: TGTGCCAGCAGCAAGGGGGTCGCCGCCGGGGAGCTGTTTTTT. This sequence joins TRBV11-2 and TRBJ2-2, with D perhaps matching TRBD1 (6 bases). The germline V and J ends were trimmed by 5 bases and 6 bases, with 13 bases remaining between them. The V gene's germline CDR1 is SGHAT and CDR2 FQNNGV. This CDR3 contains 14 residues.

The chain carries TRBV11-2 and TRBJ1-6; 8 nucleotides align to TRBD1. The CDR3 loop spans 14 amino acids. The germline V gene has CDR1 SGHAT and CDR2 FQNNGV. V was pared by 4 bases and J by 7 bases, with 3 bases of the junction left unmatched. The CDR3 sequence is CASSSYRGNSPLHF. CDR3 DNA: TGTGCCAGCAGCTCTTACAGGGGGAATTCACCCCTCCACTTT.

The chain has TRBV4-1 and TRBJ2-1; a weak D match, TRBD1 (6 bases). The V and J ends lost 6 bases and 0 bases respectively, with 9 bases between them. The length of the CDR3 is 14 residues. Germline CDR1 reads MGHRA; CDR2 reads YSYEKL. The CDR3 nucleotides are TGCGCCAGCAGGACAGGAACCTCCTACAATGAGCAGTTCTTC. Translation: CASRTGTSYNEQFF.

The count of this clone is one. This chain links TRBV16 with TRBJ2-2; 7 nucleotides line up with TRBD1. Germline lookup yields CDR1 KGHSY and CDR2 FQNENV. The CDR3 is 15 amino acids. With 4 bases clipped from V and 7 bases from J, the junction kept 9 bases outside the gene matches. In DNA form, the CDR3 reads TGTGCCAGCAGCCCCCTCGACAGGGCTGGCGGGGAGCTGTTTTTT. Amino acid sequence: CASSPLDRAGGELFF.

The chain is built from TRBV2 and TRBJ2-1; possibly TRBD1 for D (6 bases). The length of the CDR3 is 12 residues. The germline V and J ends were trimmed by 6 bases and 8 bases, with 11 bases remaining between them. CDR1 and CDR2 (germline): SNHLY, FYNNEI. CDR3 amino acids: CASRLEGDEQFF. The CDR3 DNA is TGTGCCAGCAGACTCGAGGGGGATGAGCAGTTCTTC. Full variable domain (outside the CDR3, taken from reference TRBV2 and TRBJ2-1): EPEVTQTPSHQVTQMGQEVILRCVPISNHLYFYWYRQILGQKVEFLVSFYNNEISEKSEIFDDQFSVERPDGSNFTLKIRSTKLEDSAMYFCASRLEGDEQFFGPGTRLTVL.

The rearrangement links TRBV28 to TRBJ1-1; perhaps TRBD1 as D (5 bases). This CDR3 region has 14 residues. V was pared by 1 base and J by 4 bases, with 10 bases between. Germline assignment: CDR1 MDHEN and CDR2 SYDVKM. Here the CDR3 reads CASSLSGEFTEAFF. The DNA for the CDR3 is TGTGCCAGCAGTTTATCGGGGGAATTCACTGAAGCTTTCTTT.

The chain links TRBV10-3 to TRBJ2-1; no firm D call. The CDR3 covers 16 residues. Trimming stripped 3 bases from V and 0 bases from J, with 12 bases between. Germline lookup yields CDR1 ENHRY and CDR2 SYGVKD. CDR3 sequence reads: CAISDRALSSYNEQFF. The CDR3 DNA is TGTGCCATCAGTGACCGCGCCCTTAGCTCCTACAATGAGCAGTTCTTC.

This clone was seen just once. V is TRBV5-1 and J is TRBJ1-1; D ambiguous. The CDR3 runs to 15 residues. V lost 4 bases and J lost 3, with 16 bases in between. From germline, CDR1 is SGHRS and CDR2 YFSETQ. CDR3 residues: CASSALSRGHTEAFF. The CDR3 DNA follows: TGCGCCAGCAGCGCGTTATCACGAGGGCACACTGAAGCTTTCTTT.

The chain employs TRBV19 and TRBJ1-4; unclear D gene. V lost 6 bases and J lost 7, with 15 bases in between. The CDR3 has 14 residues. Germline CDR1 and CDR2: LNHDA and SQIVND (reference sequence). CDR3 region: CASRDQVRSEKLFF. In DNA, the CDR3 is TGTGCCAGTAGAGACCAGGTTCGGAGTGAAAAACTGTTTTTT.